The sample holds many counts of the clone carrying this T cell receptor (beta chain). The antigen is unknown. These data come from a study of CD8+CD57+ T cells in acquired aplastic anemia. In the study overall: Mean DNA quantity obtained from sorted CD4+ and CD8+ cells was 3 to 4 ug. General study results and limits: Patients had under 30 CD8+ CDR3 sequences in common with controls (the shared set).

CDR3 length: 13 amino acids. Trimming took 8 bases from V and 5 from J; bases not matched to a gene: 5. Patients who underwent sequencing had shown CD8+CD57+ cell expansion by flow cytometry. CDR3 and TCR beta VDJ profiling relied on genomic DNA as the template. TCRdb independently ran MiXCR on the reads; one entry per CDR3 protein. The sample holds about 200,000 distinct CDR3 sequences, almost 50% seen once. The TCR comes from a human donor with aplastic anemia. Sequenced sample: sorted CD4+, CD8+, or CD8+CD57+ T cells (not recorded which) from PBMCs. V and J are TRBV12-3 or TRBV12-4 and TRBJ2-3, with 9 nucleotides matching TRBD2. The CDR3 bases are TGTGCCAGCGGTAGCGGGGGCGTAGATACGCAGTATTTT. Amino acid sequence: CASGSGGVDTQYF.